One and the same sample provided the 18 T cell receptor beta chains below, sequenced in a study of T cell repertoires in cytomegalovirus infection. TCRdb processed the reads anew with MiXCR; each CDR3 protein has one entry. Of about 530,000 distinct CDR3 sequences listed, roughly 29% were seen once; the top ten hold about 12%. The sequenced sample consisted of PBMCs. These receptors were collected from a human donor in good health (CMV status not recorded). Some clones in this sample may be carry-over from other donors' samples.

In this sample, this clonotype turned up a few times. The chain is built from TRBV25-1 and TRBJ2-2; D may be TRBD1 (5 bases). This CDR3 has 14 residues. Per germline, CDR1 MGHDK and CDR2 SYGVNS. Deletions cut 4 bases from V and 4 bases from J, with 10 bases between. In DNA, the CDR3 is TGTGCCAGCAGTGCCCAGGGTTTCACCGGGGAGCTGTTTTTT. It codes for CASSAQGFTGELFF.

The chain recombines TRBV30 with TRBJ1-2; D is possibly TRBD1 (6 bases). The germline gives CDR1 GTSNPN, CDR2 SVGIG (reference sequence). The CDR3 has 13 amino acids. V shed 0 bases and J shed 5 bases, with 10 bases lying between them. CDR3 sequence reads: CAWSVGTQYGYTF. DNA of the CDR3: TGTGCCTGGAGTGTCGGGACACAGTATGGCTACACCTTC.

This chain links TRBV6-8 with TRBJ1-1, with D perhaps TRBD1 (5 bases). Germline V CDR1 and CDR2: MNHGY, SAAAGT. Trimming stripped 8 bases from V and 10 bases from J, with 20 bases between. The CDR3 consists of 13 residues. The CDR3 region is CASRGPRRVGAFF. The CDR3 bases are TGTGCCAGCCGGGGACCACGAAGAGTGGGAGCTTTCTTT.

Ten or more counts support this clonotype. The chain employs TRBV7-8 and TRBJ2-3; D is perhaps TRBD2 (6 bases). V shed 5 bases and J shed 0 bases, with 12 bases lying between them. The germline V gene encodes CDR1 SGHVS and CDR2 FQNEAQ. The CDR3 is made up of 15 amino acids. The CDR3: CASSPSATSTDTQYF. CDR3 in DNA: TGTGCCAGCAGCCCTAGCGCGACTAGCACAGATACGCAGTATTTT.

The chain joins TRBV19 to TRBJ1-5; 8 nucleotides align to TRBD1. The trim removed 5 bases at V and 1 base at J, leaving 7 bases unmatched. The CDR3 extends over 16 amino acids. Germline V gene sequence: CDR1 LNHDA, CDR2 SQIVND (reference sequence). DNA for the CDR3: TGTGCCAGTAGTGGGAAACAGGGGGAGAGCAATCAGCCCCAGCATTTT. It specifies CASSGKQGESNQPQHF.

V is TRBV15 and J is TRBJ2-5; D remains unclear. CDR3 length: 15 amino acids. V lost 5 bases, J lost 5 bases, and 18 bases lay in between. The germline V gene encodes CDR1 LNHNV and CDR2 YYDKDF (reference sequence). CDR3 in DNA: TGTGCCACCAGCCCCCCACGACTCAACATGGAGACCCAGTACTTC. It translates to CATSPPRLNMETQYF.

This clonotype was counted a few times. V is TRBV27 and J is TRBJ2-1; tentative D call: TRBD2 (5 bases). This CDR3 contains 15 residues. CDR1 and CDR2 (germline): MNHEY, SMNVEV (reference sequence). Trimming removed 1 base at V and 3 bases at J, with 10 bases between. As DNA, the CDR3 is TGTGCCAGCAGTTTATACTCCGACTACTACAATGAGCAGTTCTTC. Protein product: CASSLYSDYYNEQFF.

The V and J genes are TRBV25-1 and TRBJ2-3, with 8 bases identical to TRBD1. The V and J ends lost 3 bases and 2 bases, in that order; junction bases with no gene match: 4. The CDR3 runs 15 residues. Germline V CDR1 and CDR2: MGHDK, SYGVNS. The CDR3 DNA sequence: TGTGCCAGCAGTGACCCGACAGGGGCCACAGATACGCAGTATTTT. Its translation: CASSDPTGATDTQYF. The whole variable domain, remainder taken from reference TRBV25-1 and TRBJ2-3, is EADIYQTPRYLVIGTGKKITLECSQTMGHDKMYWYQQDPGMELHLIHYSYGVNSTEKGDLSSESTVSRIRTEHFPLTLESARPSHTSQYLCASSDPTGATDTQYFGPGTRLTVL.

V usage is TRBV7-9 and J usage is TRBJ2-5, with 12 bases lining up with TRBD2. The CDR3 has 16 amino acids. Per germline, CDR1 SEHNR and CDR2 FQNEAQ (reference sequence). The trim removed 8 bases at V and 6 bases at J, leaving 13 bases unmatched. For the CDR3, the DNA is TGTGCCAGCGGCCCCTCGACTAGCGGGAGATCGAAGACCCAGTACTTC. Translating gives CASGPSTSGRSKTQYF.

The rearrangement joins TRBV2 to TRBJ2-7; 9 bases agree with TRBD1. The CDR3 runs 15 residues. CDR1 and CDR2 from the germline V gene are SNHLY and FYNNEI. After removal of 7 bases from V and 2 bases from J, the junction contained 9 bases not matched to a gene. CDR3 in amino acids: CASTGTGTGPYEQYF. The CDR3 DNA is TGTGCCAGCACCGGAACCGGGACAGGGCCCTACGAGCAGTACTTC.

CDR3 residues: CASRDGPRGEQYF. CDR3 nucleotides: TGTGCCAGCAGGGATGGACCGCGGGGCGAGCAGTACTTC. V is TRBV28 and J is TRBJ2-7, with D tentatively TRBD2 (6 bases). The CDR3 sequence is 13 residues long. Trimming left V 6 bases short and J 6 bases short, with 15 bases between. CDR1 is MDHEN, CDR2 SYDVKM, per germline. The variable domain in full, with the rest retrieved from reference TRBV28 and TRBJ2-7, is DVKVTQSSRYLVKRTGEKVFLECVQDMDHENMFWYRQDPGLGLRLIYFSYDVKMKEKGDIPEGYSVSREKKERFSLILESASTNQTSMYLCASRDGPRGEQYFGPGTRLTVT.

This clonotype was seen ten or more times. The V call is TRBV7-9, the J call TRBJ2-6; D uncertain. The ends were cut back, 6 bases at V and 4 bases at J, with 19 bases in the middle. This CDR3 is built from 17 residues. CDR1 and CDR2 (germline): SEHNR, FQNEAQ (reference sequence). CDR3 nucleotides: TGTGCCAGCAGGCCCCCTTTGCGATTAGCCGGGGCCAACGTCCTGACTTTC. Translation: CASRPPLRLAGANVLTF.

This sequence joins TRBV4-1 and TRBJ2-1; D is uncertain. CDR3 length equals 13 residues. The germline CDR1 and CDR2 sequences are MGHRA and YSYEKL. V dropped 3 bases and J dropped 6 bases, with 9 bases sitting between them. The CDR3 spells CASSHVGFNEQFF. CDR3 DNA: TGCGCCAGCAGCCATGTAGGGTTCAATGAGCAGTTCTTC.

V usage is TRBV7-9 and J usage is TRBJ2-5, with no clear D. The ends were cut back, 1 base at V and 4 bases at J, with 13 bases in the middle. Germline CDR1 reads SEHNR; CDR2 reads FQNEAQ (reference sequence). The CDR3 covers 15 residues. CDR3 residues: CASSLVVFRGETQYF. The CDR3 region has the DNA TGTGCCAGCAGCTTAGTAGTCTTCCGAGGAGAGACCCAGTACTTC. The variable domain in full, completed from reference TRBV7-9 and TRBJ2-5, reads DTGVSQNPRHKITKRGQNVTFRCDPISEHNRLYWYRQTLGQGPEFLTYFQNEAQLEKSRLLSDRFSAERPKGSFSTLEIQRTEQGDSAMYLCASSLVVFRGETQYFGPGTRLLVL.

The sample holds many counts of this clonotype. V and J are TRBV7-2 and TRBJ2-3; 7 bases map to TRBD2. The CDR3 loop spans 15 amino acids. V shed 5 bases and J 6 bases; nucleotides not matched to a gene: 11. CDR1 and CDR2 from the germline V gene are SGHTA and FQGNSA. The CDR3 coding sequence is TGTGCCAGCAGCCCAACGGCACTAGCGAGGGATACGCAGTATTTT. Amino acid sequence: CASSPTALARDTQYF.

The chain couples TRBV24-1 to TRBJ2-2; D may correspond to TRBD1 or TRBD2 (5 bases each). V shed 4 bases and J shed 2 bases, with 28 bases lying between them. The CDR3 covers 21 residues. CDR1 is KGHDR, CDR2 SFDVKD, per germline. CDR3 region: CATSEVGRRGRVYPNTGELFF. The CDR3 coding sequence is TGTGCCACCAGTGAAGTGGGACGCCGGGGACGCGTGTATCCTAACACCGGGGAGCTGTTTTTT.

The chain joins TRBV20-1 to TRBJ1-1, with TRBD1 as a possible D gene (5 bases). Trimming removed 0 bases at V and 3 bases at J, with 8 bases between. The CDR3 consists of 13 residues. Germline V gene sequence: CDR1 DFQATT, CDR2 SNEGSKA (reference sequence). The CDR3 here is CSARDPRDTEAFF. The DNA of the CDR3 is TGCAGTGCTAGAGATCCCAGGGACACTGAAGCTTTCTTT.

This clonotype was observed a few times. This chain connects TRBV6-5 to TRBJ2-2; no firm D call. This CDR3 spans 15 amino acids. Between the trimmed V and J ends, which lost 0 bases and 6 bases, there was a span of 11 bases. The germline V gene encodes CDR1 MNHEY and CDR2 SVGAGI. CDR3 residues: CASSYSIHRAGELFF. CDR3 nucleotide sequence: TGTGCCAGCAGTTACTCGATCCATCGTGCCGGGGAGCTGTTTTTT.